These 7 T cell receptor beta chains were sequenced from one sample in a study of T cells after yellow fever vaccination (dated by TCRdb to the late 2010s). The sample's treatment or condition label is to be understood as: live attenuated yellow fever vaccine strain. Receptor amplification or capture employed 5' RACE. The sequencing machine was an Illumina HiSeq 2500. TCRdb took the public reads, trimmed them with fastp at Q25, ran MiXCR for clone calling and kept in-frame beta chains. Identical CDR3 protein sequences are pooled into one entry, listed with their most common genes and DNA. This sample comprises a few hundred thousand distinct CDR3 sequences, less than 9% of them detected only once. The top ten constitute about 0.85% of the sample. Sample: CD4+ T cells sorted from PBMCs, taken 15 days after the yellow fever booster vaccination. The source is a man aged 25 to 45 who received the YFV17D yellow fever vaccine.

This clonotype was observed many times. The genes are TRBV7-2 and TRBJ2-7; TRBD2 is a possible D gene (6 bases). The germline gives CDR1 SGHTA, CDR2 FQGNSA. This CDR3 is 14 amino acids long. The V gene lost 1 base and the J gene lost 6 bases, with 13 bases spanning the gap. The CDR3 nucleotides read TGTGCCAGCAGCTTAGTCCCGGGACTCTCCGAGCAGTACTTC. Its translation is CASSLVPGLSEQYF.

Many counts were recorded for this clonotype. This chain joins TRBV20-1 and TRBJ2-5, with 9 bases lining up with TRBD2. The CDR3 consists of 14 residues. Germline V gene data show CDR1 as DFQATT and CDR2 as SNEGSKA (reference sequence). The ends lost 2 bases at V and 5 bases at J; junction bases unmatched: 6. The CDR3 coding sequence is TGCAGTGCTAGATTAGCGGGAGTAGAGGAGACCCAGTACTTC. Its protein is CSARLAGVEETQYF.

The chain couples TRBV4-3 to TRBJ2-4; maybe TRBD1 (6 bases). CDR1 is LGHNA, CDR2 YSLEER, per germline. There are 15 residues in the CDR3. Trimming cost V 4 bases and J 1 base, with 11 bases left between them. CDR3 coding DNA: TGCGCCAGCAGCCCTGGGACATCCGCCAAAAACATTCAGTACTTC. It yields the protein CASSPGTSAKNIQYF.

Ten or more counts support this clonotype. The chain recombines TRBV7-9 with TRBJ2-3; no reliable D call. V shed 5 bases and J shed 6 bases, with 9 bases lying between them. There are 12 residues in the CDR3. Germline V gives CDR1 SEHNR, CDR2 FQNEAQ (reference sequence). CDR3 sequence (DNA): TGTGCCAGCAGCCCCCCCCCGGATACGCAGTATTTT. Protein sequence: CASSPPPDTQYF. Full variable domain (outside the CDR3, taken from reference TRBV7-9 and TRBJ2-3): DTGVSQNPRHKITKRGQNVTFRCDPISEHNRLYWYRQTLGQGPEFLTYFQNEAQLEKSRLLSDRFSAERPKGSFSTLEIQRTEQGDSAMYLCASSPPPDTQYFGPGTRLTVL.

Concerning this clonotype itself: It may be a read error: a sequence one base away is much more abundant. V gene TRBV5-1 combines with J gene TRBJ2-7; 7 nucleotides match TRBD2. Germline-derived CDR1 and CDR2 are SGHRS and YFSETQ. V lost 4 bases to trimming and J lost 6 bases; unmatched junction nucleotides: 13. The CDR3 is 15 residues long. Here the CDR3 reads CASSPPGAGLVEQYF. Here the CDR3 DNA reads TGCGCCAGCAGCCCTCCCGGAGCGGGACTTGTCGAGCAGTACTTC.

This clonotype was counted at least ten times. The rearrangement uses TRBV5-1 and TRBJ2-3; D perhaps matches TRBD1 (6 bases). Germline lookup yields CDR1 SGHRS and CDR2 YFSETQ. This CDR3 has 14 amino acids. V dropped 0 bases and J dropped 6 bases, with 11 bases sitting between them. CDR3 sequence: CASSLVATGDTQYF. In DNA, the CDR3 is TGCGCCAGCAGCTTGGTAGCTACAGGGGATACGCAGTATTTT.

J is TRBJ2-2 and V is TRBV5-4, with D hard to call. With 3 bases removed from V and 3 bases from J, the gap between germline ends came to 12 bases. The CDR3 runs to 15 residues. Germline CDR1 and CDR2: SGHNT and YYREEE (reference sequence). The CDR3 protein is CASSSSTLYTGELFF. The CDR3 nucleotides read TGTGCCAGCAGCTCCTCCACTCTATACACCGGGGAGCTGTTTTTT.